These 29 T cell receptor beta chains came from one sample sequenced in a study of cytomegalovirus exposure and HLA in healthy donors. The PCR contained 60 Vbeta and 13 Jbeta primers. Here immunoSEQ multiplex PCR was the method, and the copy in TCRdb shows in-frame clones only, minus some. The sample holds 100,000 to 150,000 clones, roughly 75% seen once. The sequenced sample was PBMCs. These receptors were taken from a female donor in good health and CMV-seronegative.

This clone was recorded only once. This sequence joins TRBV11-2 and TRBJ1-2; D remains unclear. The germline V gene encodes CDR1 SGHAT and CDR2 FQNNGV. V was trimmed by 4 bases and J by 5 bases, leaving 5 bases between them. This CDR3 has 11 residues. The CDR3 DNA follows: TGTGCCAGCAGCTATAGATATGGCTACACCTTC. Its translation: CASSYRYGYTF.

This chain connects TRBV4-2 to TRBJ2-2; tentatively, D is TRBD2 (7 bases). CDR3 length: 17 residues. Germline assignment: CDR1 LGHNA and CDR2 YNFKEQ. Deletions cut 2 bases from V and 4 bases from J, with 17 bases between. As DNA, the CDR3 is TGTGCCAGCAGCCAATATGGGGCGGGGGCGATCACCGGGGAGCTGTTTTTT. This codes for CASSQYGAGAITGELFF.

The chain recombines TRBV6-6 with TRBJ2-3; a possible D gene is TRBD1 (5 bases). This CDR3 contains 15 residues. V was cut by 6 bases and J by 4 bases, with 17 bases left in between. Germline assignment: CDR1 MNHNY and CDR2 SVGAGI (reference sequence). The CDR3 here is CASRFQTQGADTQYF. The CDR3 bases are TGTGCCAGCAGATTCCAGACGCAAGGGGCAGATACGCAGTATTTT.

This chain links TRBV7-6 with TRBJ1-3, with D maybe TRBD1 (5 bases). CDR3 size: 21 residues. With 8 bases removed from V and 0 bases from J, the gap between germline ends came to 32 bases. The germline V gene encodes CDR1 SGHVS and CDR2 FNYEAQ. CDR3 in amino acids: CASPAAPWGPQELSSGNTIYF. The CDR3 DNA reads TGTGCCAGCCCCGCGGCGCCCTGGGGCCCCCAGGAGCTCAGCTCTGGAAACACCATATATTTT.

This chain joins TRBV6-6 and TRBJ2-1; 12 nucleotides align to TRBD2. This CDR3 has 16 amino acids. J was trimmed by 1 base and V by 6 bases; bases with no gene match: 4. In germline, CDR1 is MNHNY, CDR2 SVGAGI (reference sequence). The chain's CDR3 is CASSFLAGGSYNEQFF. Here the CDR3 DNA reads TGTGCCAGCAGCTTTCTAGCGGGAGGGTCCTACAATGAGCAGTTCTTC.

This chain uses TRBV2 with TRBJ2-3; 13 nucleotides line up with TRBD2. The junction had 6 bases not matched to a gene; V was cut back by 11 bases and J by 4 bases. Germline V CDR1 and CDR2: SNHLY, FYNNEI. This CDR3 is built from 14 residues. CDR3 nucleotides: TGTGCCGGCCGACTAGCGGGGGGCCCAGATACGCAGTATTTT. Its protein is CAGRLAGGPDTQYF.

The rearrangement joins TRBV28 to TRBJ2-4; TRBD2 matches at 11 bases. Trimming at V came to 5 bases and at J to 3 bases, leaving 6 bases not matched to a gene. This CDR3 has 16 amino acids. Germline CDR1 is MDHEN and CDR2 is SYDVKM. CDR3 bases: TGTGCCAGCAGTCAGATAGCGGGAGGGGACAAAAACATTCAGTACTTC. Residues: CASSQIAGGDKNIQYF. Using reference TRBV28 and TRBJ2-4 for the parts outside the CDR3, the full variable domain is DVKVTQSSRYLVKRTGEKVFLECVQDMDHENMFWYRQDPGLGLRLIYFSYDVKMKEKGDIPEGYSVSREKKERFSLILESASTNQTSMYLCASSQIAGGDKNIQYFGAGTRLSVL.

This chain's CDR3 is CASSQDPNRQWETQYF. The CDR3 bases are TGCGCCAGCAGCCAAGATCCCAACAGGCAATGGGAGACCCAGTACTTC. The chain couples TRBV4-1 to TRBJ2-5; TRBD1 is a possible D gene (5 bases). The V gene's germline CDR1 is MGHRA and CDR2 YSYEKL. The length of the CDR3 is 16 residues. V lost 0 bases, J lost 5 bases, and 16 bases lay in between.

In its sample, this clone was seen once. The CDR3 nucleotides are TGTGCCAGCAGCTTAGCCGGTTACTCCTACGAGCAGTACTTC. This gives the protein CASSLAGYSYEQYF. The chain is built from TRBV7-6 and TRBJ2-7; D gene ambiguous. V lost 0 bases and J lost 0, with 6 bases in between. In germline, CDR1 is SGHVS, CDR2 FNYEAQ. This CDR3 has 14 amino acids.

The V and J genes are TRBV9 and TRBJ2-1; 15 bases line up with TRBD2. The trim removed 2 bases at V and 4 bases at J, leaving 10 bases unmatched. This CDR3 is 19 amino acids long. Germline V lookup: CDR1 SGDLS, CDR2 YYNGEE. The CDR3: CASSVAGTSGGIGYNEQFF. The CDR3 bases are TGTGCCAGCAGCGTGGCCGGGACTAGCGGGGGGATTGGGTACAATGAGCAGTTCTTC.

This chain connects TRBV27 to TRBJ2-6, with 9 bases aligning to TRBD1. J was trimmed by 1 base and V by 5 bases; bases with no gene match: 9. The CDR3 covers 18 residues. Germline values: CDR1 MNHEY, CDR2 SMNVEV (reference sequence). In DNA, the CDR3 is TGTGCCAGCAGTCGCCGGGACAGGGAAGGATCTGGGGCCAACGTCCTGACTTTC. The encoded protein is CASSRRDREGSGANVLTF.

CDR3 in DNA: TGTGCCAGCAGCCCCGACAGGGGAAGCGGCTACACCTTC. Protein sequence: CASSPDRGSGYTF. The V call is TRBV5-6, the J call TRBJ1-2; TRBD1 matches at 8 bases. CDR1 is SGHDT and CDR2 is YYEEEE in the germline V gene. V lost 4 bases, J lost 8 bases, and 7 bases stayed unmatched. The length of the CDR3 is 13 residues.

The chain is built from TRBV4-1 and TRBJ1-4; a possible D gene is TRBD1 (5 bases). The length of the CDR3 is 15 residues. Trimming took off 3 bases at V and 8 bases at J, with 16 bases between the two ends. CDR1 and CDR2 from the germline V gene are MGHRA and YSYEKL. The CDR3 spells CASSHPGRGKEKLFF. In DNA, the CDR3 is TGCGCCAGCAGCCACCCTGGAAGGGGCAAGGAAAAACTGTTTTTT.

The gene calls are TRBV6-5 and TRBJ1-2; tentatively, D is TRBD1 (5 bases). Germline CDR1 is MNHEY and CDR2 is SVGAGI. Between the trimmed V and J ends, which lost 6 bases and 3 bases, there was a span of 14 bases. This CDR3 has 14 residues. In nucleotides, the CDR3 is TGTGCCAGCAGCCAGACGGGGGGTTACTATGGCTACACCTTC. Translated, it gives CASSQTGGYYGYTF.

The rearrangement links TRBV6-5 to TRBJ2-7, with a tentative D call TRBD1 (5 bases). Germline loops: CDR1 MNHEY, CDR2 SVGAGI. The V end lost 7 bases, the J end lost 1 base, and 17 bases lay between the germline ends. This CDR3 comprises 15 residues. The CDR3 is CASTAWQGVSYEQYF. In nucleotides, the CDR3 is TGTGCCAGCACCGCTTGGCAGGGCGTTTCCTACGAGCAGTACTTC.

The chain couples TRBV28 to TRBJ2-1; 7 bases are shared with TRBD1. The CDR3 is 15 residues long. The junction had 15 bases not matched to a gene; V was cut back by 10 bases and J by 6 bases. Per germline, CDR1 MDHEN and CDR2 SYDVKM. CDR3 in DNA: TGTGCCACCTCAGTTACAGGGGCACCGATCAATGAGCAGTTCTTC. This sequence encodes CATSVTGAPINEQFF.

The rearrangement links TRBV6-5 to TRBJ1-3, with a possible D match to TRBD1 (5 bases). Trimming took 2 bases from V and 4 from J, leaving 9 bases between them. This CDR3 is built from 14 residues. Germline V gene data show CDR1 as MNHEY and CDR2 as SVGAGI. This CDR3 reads CASSYGGVGNTIYF. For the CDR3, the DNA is TGTGCCAGCAGTTACGGGGGGGTCGGAAACACCATATATTTT.

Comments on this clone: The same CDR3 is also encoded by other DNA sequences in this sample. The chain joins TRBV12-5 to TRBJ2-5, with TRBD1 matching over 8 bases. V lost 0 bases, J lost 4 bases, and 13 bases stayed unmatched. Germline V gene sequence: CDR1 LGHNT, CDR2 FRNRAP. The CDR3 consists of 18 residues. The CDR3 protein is CASGLVLVRGRHLETQYF. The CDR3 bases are TGTGCTAGTGGTTTGGTACTTGTCAGGGGGCGACATTTAGAGACCCAGTACTTC.

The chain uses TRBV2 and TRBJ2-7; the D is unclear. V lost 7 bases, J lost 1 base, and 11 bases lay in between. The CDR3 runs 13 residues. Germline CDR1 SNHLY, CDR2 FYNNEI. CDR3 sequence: CASKERRSYEQYF. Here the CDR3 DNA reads TGTGCCAGCAAAGAGAGGCGATCCTACGAGCAGTACTTC.

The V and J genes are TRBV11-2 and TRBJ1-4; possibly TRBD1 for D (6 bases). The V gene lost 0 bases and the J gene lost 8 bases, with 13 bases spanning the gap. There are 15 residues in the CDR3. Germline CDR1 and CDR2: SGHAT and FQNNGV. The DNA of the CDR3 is TGTGCCAGCAGCTTAGACGGTAGGGGGATCGAAAAACTGTTTTTT. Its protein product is CASSLDGRGIEKLFF.

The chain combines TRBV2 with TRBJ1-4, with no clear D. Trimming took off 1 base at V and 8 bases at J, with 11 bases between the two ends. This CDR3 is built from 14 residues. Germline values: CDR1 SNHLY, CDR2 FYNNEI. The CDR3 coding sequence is TGTGCCAGCAGTGAAGGGCGGTCCCCGGAAAAACTGTTTTTT. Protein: CASSEGRSPEKLFF.

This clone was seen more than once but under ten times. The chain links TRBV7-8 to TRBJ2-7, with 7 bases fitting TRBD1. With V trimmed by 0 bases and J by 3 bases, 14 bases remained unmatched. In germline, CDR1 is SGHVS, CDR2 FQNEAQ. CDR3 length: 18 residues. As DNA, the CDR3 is TGTGCCAGCAGCTTAGCAGTACAGGGGCAAGATCTTCTCTACGAGCAGTACTTC. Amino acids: CASSLAVQGQDLLYEQYF. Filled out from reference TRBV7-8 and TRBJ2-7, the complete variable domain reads GAGVSQSPRYKVAKRGQDVALRCDPISGHVSLFWYQQALGQGPEFLTYFQNEAQLDKSGLPSDRFFAERPEGSVSTLKIQRTQQEDSAVYLCASSLAVQGQDLLYEQYFGPGTRLTVT.

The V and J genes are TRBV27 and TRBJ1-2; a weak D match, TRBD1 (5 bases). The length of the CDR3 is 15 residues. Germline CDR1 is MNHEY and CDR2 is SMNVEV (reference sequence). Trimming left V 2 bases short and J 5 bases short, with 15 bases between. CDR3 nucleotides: TGTGCCAGCAGTTTAAACCCAGGGAGGGGTTATGGCTACACCTTC. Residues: CASSLNPGRGYGYTF.

CDR3 in DNA: TGTGCCAGCAGTGAAGTGCAGGAGGGGCATCAGCCCCAGCATTTT. Translating it yields CASSEVQEGHQPQHF. J is TRBJ1-5 and V is TRBV6-1; D is possibly TRBD1 (5 bases). The germline V and J ends were trimmed by 1 base and 5 bases, with 12 bases remaining between them. This CDR3 contains 15 residues. In germline, CDR1 is MNHNS, CDR2 SASEGT.

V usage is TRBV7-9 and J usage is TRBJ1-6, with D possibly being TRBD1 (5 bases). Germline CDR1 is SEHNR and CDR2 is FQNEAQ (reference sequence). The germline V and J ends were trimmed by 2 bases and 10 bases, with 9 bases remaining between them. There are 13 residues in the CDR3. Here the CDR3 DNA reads TGTGCCAGCAGCTTACAGGGTGGGTCACCCCTCCACTTT. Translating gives CASSLQGGSPLHF.

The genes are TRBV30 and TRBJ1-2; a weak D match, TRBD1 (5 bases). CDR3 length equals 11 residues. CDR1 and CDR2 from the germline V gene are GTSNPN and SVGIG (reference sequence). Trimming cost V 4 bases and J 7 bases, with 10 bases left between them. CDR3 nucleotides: TGTGCCTGGAATCGGCAGGGTGGCTACACCTTC. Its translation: CAWNRQGGYTF.

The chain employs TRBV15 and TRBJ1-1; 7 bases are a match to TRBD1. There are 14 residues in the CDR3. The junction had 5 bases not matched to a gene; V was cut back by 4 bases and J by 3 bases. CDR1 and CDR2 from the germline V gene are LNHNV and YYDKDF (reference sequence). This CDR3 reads CATSKDRADTEAFF. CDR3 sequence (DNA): TGTGCCACCAGCAAAGACAGGGCAGACACTGAAGCTTTCTTT. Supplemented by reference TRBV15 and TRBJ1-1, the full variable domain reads DAMVIQNPRYQVTQFGKPVTLSCSQTLNHNVMYWYQQKSSQAPKLLFHYYDKDFNNEADTPDNFQSRRPNTSFCFLDIRSPGLGDTAMYLCATSKDRADTEAFFGQGTRLTVV.

Here the CDR3 reads CASSAGNQPQHF. DNA of the CDR3: TGTGCCAGTAGTGCGGGTAATCAGCCCCAGCATTTT. The chain is built from TRBV19 and TRBJ1-5, with no clear D. V was cut by 5 bases and J by 4 bases, with 6 bases left in between. The CDR3 spans 12 residues. The germline gives CDR1 LNHDA, CDR2 SQIVND (reference sequence).

CDR3 DNA sequence: TGTGCCAGCAGCTCCTCGGGACAGGGAGGGACTGAAGCTTTCTTT. This gives the protein CASSSSGQGGTEAFF. The chain joins TRBV11-3 to TRBJ1-1, with 9 bases matching TRBD1. V was clipped by 4 bases and J by 5 bases; unmatched bases: 8. Per germline, CDR1 SGHNT and CDR2 YENEEA. This CDR3 has 15 residues.